These 13 T cell receptor beta chains came from one sample sequenced in a study of identical twins. MiXCR, applied by TCRdb to the 5' RACE reads, yields one record per CDR3 protein. The sample has about 900,000 distinct CDR3 sequences, roughly an eighth seen once. This sample also appeared in a second study, on yellow fever vaccine responses in identical twins.

The specimen sequenced was PBMCs. The source is a woman between 18 and 29 years old in good health.

CDR3 amino acids: CASSQSGGQPQHF. In nucleotides, the CDR3 is TGTGCCAGCAGCCAAAGCGGAGGTCAGCCCCAGCATTTT. The chain has TRBV3-1 and TRBJ1-5; D is ambiguous. V was cut by 2 bases and J by 6 bases, with 8 bases left in between. CDR1 LGHDT and CDR2 YNNKEL come from the germline V gene (reference sequence). The CDR3 is made up of 13 amino acids.

The chain employs TRBV24-1 and TRBJ2-5; D is ambiguous. CDR1 KGHDR and CDR2 SFDVKD come from the germline V gene. Deletions cut 4 bases from V and 3 bases from J, with 5 bases between. CDR3 length equals 12 residues. The CDR3 DNA is TGTGCCACCAGTGACCGTAAAGAGACCCAGTACTTC. It is translated as CATSDRKETQYF.

This clonotype was recorded a few times. This chain uses TRBV28 with TRBJ2-5; TRBD1 or TRBD2 may be the D gene (6 bases each). Germline assignment: CDR1 MDHEN and CDR2 SYDVKM. The CDR3 consists of 15 residues. Trimming pared 2 bases from V and 2 bases from J, leaving 12 bases between. CDR3 loop: CASSLEGGRQETQYF. The CDR3 DNA follows: TGTGCCAGCAGTTTAGAGGGGGGAAGGCAAGAGACCCAGTACTTC.

The rearrangement uses TRBV12-3 or TRBV12-4 and TRBJ2-7; 7 nucleotides match TRBD2. The CDR3 contains 14 residues. The trim removed 3 bases at V and 3 bases at J, leaving 5 bases unmatched. In DNA form, the CDR3 reads TGTGCCAGCAGTTTCTTGGGGGGGAACTACGAGCAGTACTTC. Encoded protein: CASSFLGGNYEQYF.

The rearrangement links TRBV2 to TRBJ2-6; no clear D gene. Germline lookup yields CDR1 SNHLY and CDR2 FYNNEI. Trimming cost V 6 bases and J 0 bases, with 12 bases left between them. The CDR3 is 16 amino acids. In DNA, the CDR3 is TGTGCCAGCAGAAAGAACCTGGCCTCTGGGGCCAACGTCCTGACTTTC. This sequence encodes CASRKNLASGANVLTF.

This clonotype was seen a handful of times. The chain has TRBV10-3 and TRBJ2-3; D unresolved. Germline V CDR1 and CDR2: ENHRY, SYGVKD. Deletions cut 4 bases from V and 2 bases from J, with 4 bases between. The CDR3 runs 12 residues. CDR3 protein: CAISGDTDTQYF. As DNA, the CDR3 is TGTGCCATCAGTGGGGACACAGATACGCAGTATTTT.

This clonotype was seen many times. The CDR3 DNA sequence: TGTGCCAGCAGCTTATTTGAAGGCGGTGGGGCTTTCTTT. Protein: CASSLFEGGGAFF. The rearrangement links TRBV7-3 to TRBJ1-1; D is uncertain. Germline-derived CDR1 and CDR2 are SGHTA and FQGTGA. This CDR3 region has 13 residues. Trimming left V 2 bases short and J 11 bases short, with 15 bases between.

The genes are TRBV28 and TRBJ1-1; TRBD1 might be the D (5 bases). Looked up from germline, CDR1 is MDHEN and CDR2 is SYDVKM. Trimming left V 2 bases short and J 1 base short, with 11 bases between. This CDR3 has 15 amino acids. In nucleotides, the CDR3 is TGTGCCAGCAGTTTAGGGGACCTGAGGAACACTGAAGCTTTCTTT. It is translated as CASSLGDLRNTEAFF.

This clonotype was recorded many times. The chain carries TRBV28 and TRBJ2-4; possibly TRBD1 for D (5 bases). The V end lost 2 bases, the J end lost 7 bases, and 12 bases lay between the germline ends. The CDR3 is 14 residues long. Germline loops: CDR1 MDHEN, CDR2 SYDVKM. The CDR3 DNA is TGTGCCAGCAGTTTACCCGACAGAAGGAACATTCAGTACTTC. Residues: CASSLPDRRNIQYF.

This clonotype was seen only a few times. This sequence joins TRBV7-9 and TRBJ2-7, with a weak D call TRBD1 (6 bases). V was shortened by 5 bases and J by 2 bases, with 10 bases between the two germline ends. The germline gives CDR1 SEHNR, CDR2 FQNEAQ (reference sequence). This CDR3 is built from 13 residues. Here the CDR3 reads CASSTGHTYEQYF. The CDR3 bases are TGTGCCAGCAGCACGGGACACACCTACGAGCAGTACTTC.

This clonotype was seen a handful of times. Here the CDR3 DNA reads TGTGCCAGCAGTCCGCTCGATAGCGGGATCAATGAGCAGTTCTTC. It translates to CASSPLDSGINEQFF. The chain has TRBV6-2 or TRBV6-3 and TRBJ2-1; 8 positions match TRBD2. Germline trimming cut 5 bases from V and 6 bases from J; bases unmatched to any gene: 9. This CDR3 spans 15 amino acids. The germline gives CDR1 MNHEY, CDR2 SVGEGT.

This chain connects TRBV7-2 to TRBJ2-1; possibly TRBD2 for D (6 bases). The V and J ends lost 2 bases and 2 bases respectively, with 13 bases between them. The length of the CDR3 is 16 residues. Germline CDR1 and CDR2: SGHTA and FQGNSA. CDR3 DNA: TGTGCCAGCAGCTTACAGGAGGGTCCACCCTACAATGAGCAGTTCTTC. It encodes CASSLQEGPPYNEQFF. The full variable domain, rest sourced from reference TRBV7-2 and TRBJ2-1, is GAGVSQSPSNKVTEKGKDVELRCDPISGHTALYWYRQSLGQGLEFLIYFQGNSAPDKSGLPSDRFSAERTGGSVSTLTIQRTQQEDSAVYLCASSLQEGPPYNEQFFGPGTRLTVL.

This chain uses TRBV12-3 or TRBV12-4 with TRBJ1-1; possible D gene TRBD1, 6 bases. Trimming took 5 bases from V and 6 from J, leaving 16 bases between them. The CDR3 runs to 14 residues. The CDR3 nucleotides are TGTGCCAGCAGTGGAGGGGGGATGGGGCCTGAAGCTTTCTTT. This gives the protein CASSGGGMGPEAFF.